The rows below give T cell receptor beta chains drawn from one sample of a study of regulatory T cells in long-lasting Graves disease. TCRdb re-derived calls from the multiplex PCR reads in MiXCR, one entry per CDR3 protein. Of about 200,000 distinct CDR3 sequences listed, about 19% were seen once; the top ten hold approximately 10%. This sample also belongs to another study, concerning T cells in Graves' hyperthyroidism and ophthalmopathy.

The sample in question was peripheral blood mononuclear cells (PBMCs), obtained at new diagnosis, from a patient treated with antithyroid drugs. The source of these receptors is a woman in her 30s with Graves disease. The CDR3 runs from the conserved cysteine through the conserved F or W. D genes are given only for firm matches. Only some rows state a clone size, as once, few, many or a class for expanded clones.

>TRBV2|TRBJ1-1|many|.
TGTGCCAGCAGTGAAGGAGGGGCAGGGAAAGAGGTGTTCGCTGAAGCTTTCTTT
CASSEGGAGKEVFAEAFF
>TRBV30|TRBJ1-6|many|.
TGTGCCTGGAGGCCCCCAGGGGTATCCTATAATTCACCCCTCCACTTT
CAWRPPGVSYNSPLHF
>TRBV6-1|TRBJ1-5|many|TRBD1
TGTGCCAGCACCCAAGAACTGACAGGGACGCCCCAGCATTTT
CASTQELTGTPQHF
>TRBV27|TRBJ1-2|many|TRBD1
TGTGCCAGCAGTTCCCGGACAGGGGGCTGGTATGGCTACACCTTC
CASSSRTGGWYGYTF
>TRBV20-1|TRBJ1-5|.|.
TGCAGTGCTATTGGACAGTTTAGCAAGCAGCCCCAGCATTTT
CSAIGQFSKQPQHF
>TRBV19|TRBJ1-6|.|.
TGTGCCAGTAGTATGGAGCACAGGGTAGGGTCACCCCTCCACTTT
CASSMEHRVGSPLHF
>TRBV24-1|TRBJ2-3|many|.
TGTGCCACCAGTGATTTCGGGGTATCAGATACGCAGTATTTT
CATSDFGVSDTQYF
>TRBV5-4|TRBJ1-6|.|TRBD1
TGTGCCAGCAGCTCACAGGGGGCTATAGGCCATTCACCCCTCCACTTT
CASSSQGAIGHSPLHF
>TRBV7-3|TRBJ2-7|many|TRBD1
TGTGCCAGCACCATCCGGGACAGGGGCGCCTACGAGCAGTACTTC
CASTIRDRGAYEQYF
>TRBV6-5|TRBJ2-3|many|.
TGTGCCAGCAGTTACCGTATGGCAGATACGCAGTATTTT
CASSYRMADTQYF
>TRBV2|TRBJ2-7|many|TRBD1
TGTGCCAGCACCCCGTTACGGACAGGGCGGATCTACGAGCAGTACTTC
CASTPLRTGRIYEQYF
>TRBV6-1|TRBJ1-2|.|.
TGTGCCAGCGGGGGCCCCGTCAGGAGCTCTAACTATGGCTACACCTTC
CASGGPVRSSNYGYTF
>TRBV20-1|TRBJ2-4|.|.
TGCAGTGCTCAGGCTCCTGCAGGGGCTGGGAACATTCAGTACTTC
CSAQAPAGAGNIQYF
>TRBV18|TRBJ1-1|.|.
TGTGCCAGCTCTCCGCCAGCGGGAAACACTGAAGCTTTCTTT
CASSPPAGNTEAFF
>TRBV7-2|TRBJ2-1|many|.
TGTGCCAGCAGCTCAGGGGGGTCCTCGTCGAAGGAGCAGTTCTTC
CASSSGGSSSKEQFF
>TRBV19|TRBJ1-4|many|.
TGTGCCAGTAGTTTCTTGAAAGAAAAACTGTTTTTT
CASSFLKEKLFF
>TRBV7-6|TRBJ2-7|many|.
TGTGCCATCAGCGGCAATCGGGGCGGTAGCTCCTACGAGCAGTACTTC
CAISGNRGGSSYEQYF
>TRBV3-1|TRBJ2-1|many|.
TGTGCCAGCAGCCAAGCGGTAGCCTACAATGAGCAGTTCTTC
CASSQAVAYNEQFF
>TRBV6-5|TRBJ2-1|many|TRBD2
TGTGCCAGCAGTTACGCGGGAGGAGGCTATGAGCAGTTCTTC
CASSYAGGGYEQFF
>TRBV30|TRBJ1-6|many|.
TGTGCCTGGAGTCTAGGGGTATCACCCCTCCACTTT
CAWSLGVSPLHF
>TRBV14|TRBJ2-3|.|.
TGTGCCAGCAGCCAAGGCAGACACACAGATACGCAGTATTTT
CASSQGRHTDTQYF
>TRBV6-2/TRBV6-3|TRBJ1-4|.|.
TGTGCCAGCAGCAAAATTGGGCTTACAACTAATGAAAAACTGTTTTTT
CASSKIGLTTNEKLFF
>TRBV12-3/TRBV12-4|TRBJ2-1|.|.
TGTGCCAGCAGTTTAGTCCACGGGACCGTACAAGGGTCCAATGAGCAGTTCTTC
CASSLVHGTVQGSNEQFF
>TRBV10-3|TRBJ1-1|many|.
TGTGCCATCCAGGAGGCGAGAAAGAACACTGAAGCTTTCTTT
CAIQEARKNTEAFF
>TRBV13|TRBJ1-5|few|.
TGTGCCAGCAGAGGAGGATCGTTCGGGGGCCTACATTTT
CASRGGSFGGLHF
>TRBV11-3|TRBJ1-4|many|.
TGTGCCAGCAGCTTAGGGGGGGTTTCAACTAATGAAAAACTGTTTTTT
CASSLGGVSTNEKLFF
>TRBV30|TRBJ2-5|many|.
TGTGCCTGGAGGATCCTAGGGGGAGAGACCCAGTACTTC
CAWRILGGETQYF
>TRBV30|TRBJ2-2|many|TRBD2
TGTGCCTGGAGTACGGTAGCGGGGGCAACCGGGGAGCTGTTTTTT
CAWSTVAGATGELFF
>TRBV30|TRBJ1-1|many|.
TGTGCCTGGAGAGGGAAGGGGAGCACTGAAGCTTTCTTT
CAWRGKGSTEAFF
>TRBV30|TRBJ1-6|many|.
TGTGCCTGGAGTGTCGCAGGGAATTCACCCCTCCACTTT
CAWSVAGNSPLHF
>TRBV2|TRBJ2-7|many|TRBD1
TGTGCCAGCCTTGGGACAGTCTACGAGCAGTACTTC
CASLGTVYEQYF
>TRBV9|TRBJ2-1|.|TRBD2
TGTGCAAGCACCCCTAGCGGGGGTTTCGGCGACTCCTACAATGAGCAGTTCTTC
CASTPSGGFGDSYNEQFF
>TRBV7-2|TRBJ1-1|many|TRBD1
TGTGCCAGCAGCCTCCGGACAGGACCCACTGAAGCTTTCTTT
CASSLRTGPTEAFF
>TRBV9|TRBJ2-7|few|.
TGTGCCAGCAGCGGTCGGGACTCCTCCTACGAGCAGTACTTC
CASSGRDSSYEQYF
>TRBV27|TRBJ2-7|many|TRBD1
TGTGCCAGCATTAATTCCCGGGACAGGGTAATTCACGAGCAGTACTTC
CASINSRDRVIHEQYF
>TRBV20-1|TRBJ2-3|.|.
TGCAGTGCTAGAGGACGCACAGATACGCAGTATTTT
CSARGRTDTQYF
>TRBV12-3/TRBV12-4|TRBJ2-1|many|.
TGTGCCAGCAGTTCGACCGGCATCCGGGGTACCCACAATGAGCAGTTCTTC
CASSSTGIRGTHNEQFF
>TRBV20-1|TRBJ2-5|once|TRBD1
TGCAGTGCTCCGGACAGGGGACGGGAGACCCAGTACTTC
CSAPDRGRETQYF
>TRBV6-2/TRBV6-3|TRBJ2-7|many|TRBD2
TGTGCCAGCAGTTACCTAGCGGGAGGGCCCGCCGAGCAGTACTTC
CASSYLAGGPAEQYF
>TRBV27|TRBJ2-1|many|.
TGTGCCAGCACCGGAGACTACAATGAGCAGTTCTTC
CASTGDYNEQFF
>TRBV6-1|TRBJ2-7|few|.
TGTGCCACCCGAGTAGGGGCCGGCGGCGGCGAGCAGTACTTC
CATRVGAGGGEQYF
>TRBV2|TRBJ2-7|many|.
TGTGCCAGCAGCATACAGGGAAGGACACGCGAGCAGTACTTC
CASSIQGRTREQYF
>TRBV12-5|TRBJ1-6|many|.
TGTGCTAGTGGTTTGGTACGACAGGTTTATAATTCACCCCTCCACTTT
CASGLVRQVYNSPLHF
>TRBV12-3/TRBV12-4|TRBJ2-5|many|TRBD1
TGTGCCAGCAGTTCCTCCGGGACAGGATTAGTAGAGACCCAGTACTTC
CASSSSGTGLVETQYF
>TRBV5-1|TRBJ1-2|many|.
TGCGCCAGCAGCTCCCTTCTCTGGCCGGCTGGCTACACCTTC
CASSSLLWPAGYTF
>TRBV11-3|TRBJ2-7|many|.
TGTGCCAGCAGCTTGGGGGGACTCGACCCTAGGGAGCAGTACTTC
CASSLGGLDPREQYF
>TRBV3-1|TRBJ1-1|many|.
TGTGCCAGCAGCCACGACAACTGGGGGGGGTACACTGAAGCTTTCTTT
CASSHDNWGGYTEAFF
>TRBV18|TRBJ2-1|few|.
TGTGCCAGCTCACCAGAGCGGGCGAGCTCCTACAATGAGCAGTTCTTC
CASSPERASSYNEQFF
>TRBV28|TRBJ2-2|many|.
TGTGCCAGCAGTTTGCTCCCCGGGACCTCCACCGGGGAGCTGTTTTTT
CASSLLPGTSTGELFF
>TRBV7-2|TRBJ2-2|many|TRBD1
TGTGCCAGCAGCTCGGGACAGGGGGTTAACACCGGGGAGCTGTTTTTT
CASSSGQGVNTGELFF
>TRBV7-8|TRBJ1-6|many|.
TGTGCCAGCAGCTTAGTCGGACATGGAAGTTCACCCCTCCACTTT
CASSLVGHGSSPLHF
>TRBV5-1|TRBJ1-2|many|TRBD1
TGCGCCAGCAGCTCCGCGGGACAGAGTAACTATGGCTACACCTTC
CASSSAGQSNYGYTF
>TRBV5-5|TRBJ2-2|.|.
TGTGCCAGCCGTCTGGAGGCGGGTTCGAACACCGGGGAGCTGTTTTTT
CASRLEAGSNTGELFF
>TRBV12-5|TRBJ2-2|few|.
TGTGCTAGTGGTTTAGGAGAGCACACCGGGGAGCTGTTTTTT
CASGLGEHTGELFF
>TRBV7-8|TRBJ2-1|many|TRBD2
TGTGCCAGCAGCTTAGGTGGACTAGCGGTTACTTCCTCCTACAATGAGCAGTTCTTC
CASSLGGLAVTSSYNEQFF
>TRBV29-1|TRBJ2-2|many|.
TGCAGCGTGGAGGGGGGGGCCCGGACCGGGGAGCTGTTTTTT
CSVEGGARTGELFF
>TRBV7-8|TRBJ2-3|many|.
TGTGCCAGCAGCGCCTCGACCACAGATACGCAGTATTTT
CASSASTTDTQYF